Listed below are T cell receptor beta chains from one sample, sequenced in a study of blood T cell repertoires in COVID-19. Some clones are missing from TCRdb's copy, which holds only in-frame ones; the method was immunoSEQ multiplex PCR. The sample contains 200,000 or so clones, 70% to 90% of which appear only once. Sequencing used peripheral blood. The receptors shown here come from a human donor with active or convalescent COVID-19. The donor label of this sample is uncertain. Each CDR3 is given with its conserved first and last residue. A D gene is named only where the DNA matches it firmly. For some rows the clone size is stated as once, few or many, or as a class when expanded; others skip it.

J gene: TRBJ2-2
clone size: few
D gene: .
V gene: TRBV24-1
CDR3 protein: CATSARTGELFF
CDR3 DNA: TGTGCCACCAGTGCGAGAACCGGGGAGCTGTTTTTT

J gene: TRBJ1-1
clone size: .
D gene: TRBD1
V gene: TRBV4-1
CDR3 protein: CASSPGQGPKYEAFF
CDR3 DNA: TGCGCCAGCAGCCCGGGACAGGGACCTAAATATGAAGCTTTCTTT

J gene: TRBJ1-4
clone size: .
D gene: .
V gene: TRBV5-4
CDR3 protein: CASSPATNEKLFF
CDR3 DNA: TGTGCCAGCAGTCCGGCAACTAATGAAAAACTGTTTTTT

J gene: TRBJ2-2
clone size: .
D gene: TRBD2
V gene: TRBV7-6
CDR3 protein: CASSLPGLAVLGELFF
CDR3 DNA: TGTGCCAGCAGCCTGCCCGGACTAGCGGTGCTAGGGGAGCTGTTTTTT

J gene: TRBJ1-2
clone size: .
D gene: .
V gene: TRBV6-6
CDR3 protein: CASSTNFRHFLGGYTF
CDR3 DNA: TGTGCCAGCAGTACCAACTTTCGACACTTCCTGGGTGGCTACACCTTC

J gene: TRBJ2-1
clone size: .
D gene: TRBD2
V gene: TRBV7-6
CDR3 protein: CASSFHPGLAGRPIYNEQFF
CDR3 DNA: TGTGCCAGCAGCTTTCACCCGGGACTAGCGGGGAGGCCCATCTACAATGAGCAGTTCTTC

J gene: TRBJ1-4
clone size: .
D gene: .
V gene: TRBV25-1
CDR3 protein: CASGDTPEKLFF
CDR3 DNA: TGTGCCAGCGGTGATACTCCGGAAAAACTGTTTTTT

J gene: TRBJ1-4
clone size: .
D gene: TRBD1
V gene: TRBV2
CDR3 protein: CASRRDSTTNEKLFF
CDR3 DNA: TGTGCCAGCAGACGGGACAGCACAACTAATGAAAAACTGTTTTTT

J gene: TRBJ2-6
clone size: .
D gene: .
V gene: TRBV18
CDR3 protein: CASSPSGAGANVLTF
CDR3 DNA: TGTGCCAGCTCACCCTCGGGAGCTGGGGCCAACGTCCTGACTTTC

J gene: TRBJ2-3
clone size: .
D gene: TRBD2
V gene: TRBV7-7
CDR3 protein: CASSFSGGARDTQYF
CDR3 DNA: TGTGCCAGCAGCTTTAGCGGGGGGGCCAGGGATACGCAGTATTTT

J gene: TRBJ1-4
clone size: once
D gene: TRBD1
V gene: TRBV11-2
CDR3 protein: CASSFGDRGREKLFF
CDR3 DNA: TGTGCCAGCAGCTTTGGGGACAGGGGGCGGGAAAAACTGTTTTTT

J gene: TRBJ1-6
clone size: .
D gene: TRBD1
V gene: TRBV3-1/TRBV3-2
CDR3 protein: CASSQRTGASPLHF
CDR3 DNA: TGTGCCAGCAGCCAAAGGACAGGCGCTTCACCCCTCCACTTT

J gene: TRBJ2-3
clone size: once
D gene: TRBD1
V gene: TRBV6-5
CDR3 protein: CASSPTGATDTQYF
CDR3 DNA: TGTGCCAGCAGTCCGACAGGGGCCACAGATACGCAGTATTTT

J gene: TRBJ1-3
clone size: .
D gene: .
V gene: TRBV7-5
CDR3 protein: CVRSKMTGYAGNTIYF
CDR3 DNA: TGTGTCAGAAGCAAGATGACAGGGTACGCTGGAAACACCATATATTTT

J gene: TRBJ1-6
clone size: .
D gene: .
V gene: TRBV30
CDR3 protein: CAWNLRVDSPLHF
CDR3 DNA: TGTGCCTGGAACCTGAGGGTAGATTCACCCCTCCACTTT

J gene: TRBJ2-2
clone size: .
D gene: .
V gene: TRBV15
CDR3 protein: CATSRDGWVLPQGSGELFF
CDR3 DNA: TGTGCCACCAGCAGGGACGGCTGGGTTCTCCCGCAGGGGTCCGGGGAGCTGTTTTTT

J gene: TRBJ1-1
clone size: .
D gene: TRBD1
V gene: TRBV29-1
CDR3 protein: CSVAKPGTGGAGTEAFF
CDR3 DNA: TGCAGCGTCGCCAAACCGGGGACAGGGGGCGCGGGCACTGAAGCTTTCTTT

J gene: TRBJ1-1
clone size: .
D gene: .
V gene: TRBV24-1
CDR3 protein: CATQSGNTEAFF
CDR3 DNA: TGTGCCACTCAATCAGGGAACACTGAAGCTTTCTTT

J gene: TRBJ2-1
clone size: .
D gene: TRBD2
V gene: TRBV2
CDR3 protein: CASRPLAGYNEQFF
CDR3 DNA: TGTGCCAGCAGGCCTCTAGCGGGCTACAATGAGCAGTTCTTC

J gene: TRBJ1-6
clone size: few
D gene: TRBD1
V gene: TRBV24-1
CDR3 protein: CATSGQGAINSPLHF
CDR3 DNA: TGTGCCACCAGTGGGCAGGGGGCCATAAATTCACCCCTCCACTTT

J gene: TRBJ1-1
clone size: .
D gene: .
V gene: TRBV2
CDR3 protein: CASRKSGQENTEAFF
CDR3 DNA: TGTGCCAGCAGGAAAAGCGGGCAGGAGAACACTGAAGCTTTCTTT

J gene: TRBJ2-7
clone size: few
D gene: TRBD2
V gene: TRBV7-6
CDR3 protein: CASSLTSGGSYEQYF
CDR3 DNA: TGTGCCAGCAGCTTAACTAGCGGGGGCTCCTACGAGCAGTACTTC

J gene: TRBJ1-4
clone size: .
D gene: TRBD1
V gene: TRBV5-1
CDR3 protein: CASSPSTGSNEKLFF
CDR3 DNA: TGCGCCAGCAGCCCGTCGACAGGGTCTAATGAAAAACTGTTTTTT

J gene: TRBJ2-2
clone size: .
D gene: .
V gene: TRBV2
CDR3 protein: CASSGVSGELFF
CDR3 DNA: TGTGCCAGCAGTGGAGTATCCGGGGAGCTGTTTTTT

J gene: TRBJ2-5
clone size: .
D gene: .
V gene: TRBV4-1
CDR3 protein: CASSQQAGTPETQYF
CDR3 DNA: TGCGCCAGCAGCCAGCAAGCGGGGACACCAGAGACCCAGTACTTC

J gene: TRBJ2-7
clone size: .
D gene: .
V gene: TRBV5-6
CDR3 protein: CASSNFVGPGWYEQYF
CDR3 DNA: TGTGCCAGCAGCAACTTTGTGGGGCCCGGTTGGTACGAGCAGTACTTC

J gene: TRBJ1-2
clone size: .
D gene: .
V gene: TRBV5-1
CDR3 protein: CASSLDRYYGYTF
CDR3 DNA: TGCGCCAGCAGCTTGGACAGATACTATGGCTACACCTTC

J gene: TRBJ2-1
clone size: few
D gene: TRBD1
V gene: TRBV19
CDR3 protein: CASSIRTGRDEQFF
CDR3 DNA: TGTGCCAGTAGTATAAGGACAGGTCGGGATGAGCAGTTCTTC

J gene: TRBJ2-5
clone size: .
D gene: TRBD2
V gene: TRBV7-2
CDR3 protein: CASSRGGGFQETQYF
CDR3 DNA: TGTGCCAGCAGCCGCGGGGGGGGTTTTCAAGAGACCCAGTACTTC

J gene: TRBJ2-3
clone size: few
D gene: .
V gene: TRBV3-1/TRBV3-2
CDR3 protein: CASSQMPPGVEDTQYF
CDR3 DNA: TGTGCCAGCAGCCAAATGCCCCCCGGGGTCGAAGATACGCAGTATTTT

J gene: TRBJ2-7
clone size: .
D gene: TRBD2
V gene: TRBV11-1
CDR3 protein: CASRISSSGRDEQYF
CDR3 DNA: TGTGCCAGCAGGATTTCGTCTAGCGGGAGGGACGAGCAGTACTTC

J gene: TRBJ1-1
clone size: .
D gene: .
V gene: TRBV2
CDR3 protein: CASIKYRATEAFF
CDR3 DNA: TGTGCCAGCATTAAGTACAGGGCCACTGAAGCTTTCTTT

J gene: TRBJ1-5
clone size: .
D gene: TRBD1
V gene: TRBV6-5
CDR3 protein: CASSYQQGANQPQHF
CDR3 DNA: TGTGCCAGCAGTTATCAGCAGGGGGCGAATCAGCCCCAGCATTTT

J gene: TRBJ2-1
clone size: .
D gene: TRBD2
V gene: TRBV3-1/TRBV3-2
CDR3 protein: CASSPLAGGNEQFF
CDR3 DNA: TGTGCCAGCAGCCCCCTAGCGGGGGGCAATGAGCAGTTCTTC

J gene: TRBJ1-1
clone size: .
D gene: .
V gene: TRBV7-2
CDR3 protein: CASSPDRYTEAFF
CDR3 DNA: TGTGCCAGCAGCCCGGACAGATACACTGAAGCTTTCTTT

J gene: TRBJ2-5
clone size: .
D gene: .
V gene: TRBV5-1
CDR3 protein: CASSPQRTAQETQYF
CDR3 DNA: TGCGCCAGCAGCCCTCAGCGGACTGCCCAAGAGACCCAGTACTTC

J gene: TRBJ1-1
clone size: .
D gene: TRBD1
V gene: TRBV5-6
CDR3 protein: CASRPSRQGFGNTEAFF
CDR3 DNA: TGTGCCAGCAGACCTAGTCGACAGGGGTTCGGGAACACTGAAGCTTTCTTT

J gene: TRBJ1-2
clone size: .
D gene: .
V gene: TRBV19
CDR3 protein: CASSMTGTNYGYTF
CDR3 DNA: TGTGCCAGTAGTATGACAGGAACAAACTATGGCTACACCTTC

J gene: TRBJ1-2
clone size: .
D gene: TRBD1
V gene: TRBV9
CDR3 protein: CASSVGDRGQYYGYTF
CDR3 DNA: TGTGCCAGCAGCGTAGGAGACAGGGGGCAGTACTATGGCTACACCTTC

J gene: TRBJ2-6
clone size: few
D gene: .
V gene: TRBV18
CDR3 protein: CASSPSQTGTGANVLTF
CDR3 DNA: TGTGCCAGCTCACCCTCGCAGACAGGAACAGGGGCCAACGTCCTGACTTTC

J gene: TRBJ2-7
clone size: .
D gene: TRBD1
V gene: TRBV9
CDR3 protein: CASSVGAGGPSYEQYF
CDR3 DNA: TGTGCCAGCAGCGTAGGGGCAGGGGGCCCCTCCTACGAGCAGTACTTC

J gene: TRBJ2-7
clone size: .
D gene: .
V gene: TRBV13
CDR3 protein: CASSLGVDEQYF
CDR3 DNA: TGTGCCAGCAGCCTTGGTGTAGACGAGCAGTACTTC